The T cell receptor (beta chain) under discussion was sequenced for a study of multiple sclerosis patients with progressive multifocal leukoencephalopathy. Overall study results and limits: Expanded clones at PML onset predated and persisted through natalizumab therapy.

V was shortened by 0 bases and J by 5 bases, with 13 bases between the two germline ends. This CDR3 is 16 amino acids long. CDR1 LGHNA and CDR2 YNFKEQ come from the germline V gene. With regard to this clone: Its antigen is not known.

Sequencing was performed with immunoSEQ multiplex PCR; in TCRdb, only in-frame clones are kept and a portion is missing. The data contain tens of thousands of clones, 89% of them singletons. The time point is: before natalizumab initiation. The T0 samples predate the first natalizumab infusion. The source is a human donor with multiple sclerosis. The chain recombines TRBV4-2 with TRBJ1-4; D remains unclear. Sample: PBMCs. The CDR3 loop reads CASSQEYGKVNEKLFF. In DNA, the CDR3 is TGTGCCAGCAGCCAAGAGTATGGGAAGGTAAATGAAAAACTGTTTTTT.